This TCR beta chain appears in the sequencing data of a study of tissue T cells after allogeneic stem cell transplantation. Background on the study: Graft-versus-host disease patients received grafts, several unmodified and three CD34-selected to deplete T cells.

Some clones are missing from TCRdb's copy, which holds only in-frame ones; the method was immunoSEQ multiplex PCR. The sample lists 25,000 to 30,000 clones, roughly nine tenths occurring once. This clone was seen just once. Its antigen is undetermined. Study-wide findings and caveats: Anatomically similar tissues had similar TCR repertoires within each patient.

CDR3 length: 13 residues. CDR1 is SGHAT and CDR2 is FQNNGV in the germline V gene. Deletions cut 5 bases from V and 6 bases from J, with 12 bases between. The sequence came from a male donor older than 55 who later had graft-versus-host disease after an allogeneic stem cell transplant. The rearrangement links TRBV11-2 to TRBJ2-3; D unclear. The specimen was blood, collected before transplantation. CDR3 sequence: CASSPPSLDTQYF. The CDR3 nucleotides read TGTGCCAGCAGCCCCCCCTCGTTGGATACGCAGTATTTT.